The clone carrying this T cell receptor (beta chain) was seen more than once but under ten times. As yet, its antigen is unknown. Patients were left out if they had other autoimmune diseases, uncontrolled infections, pregnancy or lactation. This record comes from a study of Graves' ophthalmopathy and Graves' hyperthyroidism. Looking at the study overall: In this cohort's terms, stable hyperthyroidism meant no ophthalmopathy by 18 months of follow-up.

Study observations and caveats: A majority of expanded thyroid clonotypes exceeding 0.001 frequency were likewise present in blood.

Amplifying from RNA transcripts, the study obtained TCR beta CDR3 regions. HTBI primers were employed in first-round RT-PCR, then a second-round multiplex PCR followed. MiXCR, applied by TCRdb to the multiplex PCR reads, yields one record per CDR3 protein. The sample has 450,000 to 600,000 distinct CDR3 sequences; roughly 40% are singletons. Sequencing was performed on peripheral blood or thyroid tissue (not recorded which). The sequence was collected from an adult man with Graves' hyperthyroidism.

The CDR3 DNA is TGTGCCAGCAGTTCCCAAGCTCGCACTGAAGCTTTCTTT. Translation: CASSSQARTEAFF. This rearrangement joins TRBV27 to TRBJ1-1, with D unresolved. V was cut by 4 bases and J by 4 bases, with 10 bases left in between. This CDR3 contains 13 residues. CDR1 is MNHEY, CDR2 SMNVEV, per germline (reference sequence).